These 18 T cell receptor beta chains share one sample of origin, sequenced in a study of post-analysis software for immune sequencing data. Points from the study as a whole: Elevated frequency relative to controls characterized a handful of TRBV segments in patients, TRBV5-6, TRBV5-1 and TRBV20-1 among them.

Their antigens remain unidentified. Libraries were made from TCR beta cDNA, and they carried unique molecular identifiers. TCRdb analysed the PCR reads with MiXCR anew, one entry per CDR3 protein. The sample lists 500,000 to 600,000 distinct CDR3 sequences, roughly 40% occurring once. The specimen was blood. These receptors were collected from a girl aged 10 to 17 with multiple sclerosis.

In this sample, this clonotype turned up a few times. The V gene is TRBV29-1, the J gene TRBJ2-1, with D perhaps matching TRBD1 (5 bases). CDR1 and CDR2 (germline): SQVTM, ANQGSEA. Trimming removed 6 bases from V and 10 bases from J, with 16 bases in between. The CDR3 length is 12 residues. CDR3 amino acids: CSVSAGWTEQFF. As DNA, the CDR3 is TGCAGCGTGAGCGCAGGGTGGACCGAGCAGTTCTTC.

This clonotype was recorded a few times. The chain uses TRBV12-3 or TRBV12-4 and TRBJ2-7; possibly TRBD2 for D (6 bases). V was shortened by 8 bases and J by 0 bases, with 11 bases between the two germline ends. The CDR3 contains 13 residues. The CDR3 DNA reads TGTGCCAGCGGGGTAGCGGCCTCCTACGAGCAGTACTTC. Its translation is CASGVAASYEQYF.

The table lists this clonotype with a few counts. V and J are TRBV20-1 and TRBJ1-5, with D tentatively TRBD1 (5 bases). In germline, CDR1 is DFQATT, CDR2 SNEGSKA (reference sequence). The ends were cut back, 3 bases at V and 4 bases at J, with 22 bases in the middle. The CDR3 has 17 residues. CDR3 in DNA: TGCAGTGCTAGGCGGGAGGGGTCCGGGCTTGTAAATCAGCCCCAGCATTTT. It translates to CSARREGSGLVNQPQHF.

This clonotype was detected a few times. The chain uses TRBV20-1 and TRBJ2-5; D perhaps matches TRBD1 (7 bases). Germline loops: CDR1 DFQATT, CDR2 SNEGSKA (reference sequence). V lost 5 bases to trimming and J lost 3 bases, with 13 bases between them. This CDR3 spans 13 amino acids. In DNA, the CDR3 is TGCAGTGCTCGTACAGGGGAGGAAGAGACCCAGTACTTC. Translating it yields CSARTGEEETQYF.

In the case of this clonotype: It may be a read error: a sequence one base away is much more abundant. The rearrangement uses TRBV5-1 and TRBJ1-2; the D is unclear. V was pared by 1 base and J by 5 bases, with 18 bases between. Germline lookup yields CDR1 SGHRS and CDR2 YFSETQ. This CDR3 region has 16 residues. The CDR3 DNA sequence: TGCGCCAGCAGCTTGACAGTCCCGACTTACTTATATGGCTACACCTTC. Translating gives CASSLTVPTYLYGYTF. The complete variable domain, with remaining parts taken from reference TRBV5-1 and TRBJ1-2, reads KAGVTQTPRYLIKTRGQQVTLSCSPISGHRSVSWYQQTPGQGLQFLFEYFSETQRNKGNFPGRFSGRQFSNSRSEMNVSTLELGDSALYLCASSLTVPTYLYGYTFGSGTRLTVV.

The CDR3 bases are TGTGCCAGCCCGGGACAGGGATTCTACGAGCAGTACTTC. Translation: CASPGQGFYEQYF. This chain uses TRBV6-2 or TRBV6-3 with TRBJ2-7; 9 nucleotides align to TRBD1. The germline V gene has CDR1 MNHEY and CDR2 SVGEGT. This CDR3 has 13 amino acids. V dropped 8 bases and J dropped 3; count of bases not matched to a gene: 5.

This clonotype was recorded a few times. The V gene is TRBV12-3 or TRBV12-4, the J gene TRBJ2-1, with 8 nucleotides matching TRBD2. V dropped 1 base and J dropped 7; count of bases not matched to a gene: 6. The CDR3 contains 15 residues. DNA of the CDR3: TGTGCCAGCAGTTTAGGAGGACTAGCTACGAATGAGCAGTTCTTC. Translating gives CASSLGGLATNEQFF.

The CDR3 spells CAIRGLAGDYNEQFF. The CDR3 DNA is TGTGCCATCAGGGGACTAGCGGGGGATTACAATGAGCAGTTCTTC. The chain couples TRBV10-3 to TRBJ2-1; 14 positions match TRBD2. Per germline, CDR1 ENHRY and CDR2 SYGVKD. Trimming took 6 bases from V and 4 from J; bases not matched to a gene: 2. The CDR3 is made up of 15 amino acids.

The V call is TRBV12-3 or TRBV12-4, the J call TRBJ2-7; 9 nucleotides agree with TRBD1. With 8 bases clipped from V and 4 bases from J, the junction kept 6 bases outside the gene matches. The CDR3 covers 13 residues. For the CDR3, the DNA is TGTGCCAGCGGGAGACAGGGGGAATACGAGCAGTACTTC. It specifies CASGRQGEYEQYF.

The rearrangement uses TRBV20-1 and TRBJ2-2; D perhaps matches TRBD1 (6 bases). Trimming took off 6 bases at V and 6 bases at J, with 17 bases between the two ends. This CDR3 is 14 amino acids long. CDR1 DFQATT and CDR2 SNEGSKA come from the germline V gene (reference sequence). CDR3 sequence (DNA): TGCAGTGCAACAAACAGGGACGTCCCCGGGGAGCTGTTTTTT. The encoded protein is CSATNRDVPGELFF.

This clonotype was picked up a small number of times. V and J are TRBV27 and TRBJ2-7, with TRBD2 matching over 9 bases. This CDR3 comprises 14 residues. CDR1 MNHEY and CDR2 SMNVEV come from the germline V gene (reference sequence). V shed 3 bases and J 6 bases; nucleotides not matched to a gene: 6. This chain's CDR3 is CASSFRGRASEQYF. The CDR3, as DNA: TGTGCCAGCAGTTTCCGCGGGAGGGCCTCCGAGCAGTACTTC.

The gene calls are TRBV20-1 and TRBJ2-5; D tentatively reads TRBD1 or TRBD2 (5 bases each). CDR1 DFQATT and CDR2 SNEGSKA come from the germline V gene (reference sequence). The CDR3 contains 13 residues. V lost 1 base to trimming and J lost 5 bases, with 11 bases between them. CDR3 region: CSARVWGSETQYF. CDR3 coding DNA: TGCAGTGCTAGAGTTTGGGGGTCGGAGACCCAGTACTTC.

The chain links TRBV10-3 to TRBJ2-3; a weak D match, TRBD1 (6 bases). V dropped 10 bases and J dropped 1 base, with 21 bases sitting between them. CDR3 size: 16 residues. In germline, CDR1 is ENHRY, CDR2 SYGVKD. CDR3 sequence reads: CATVERGSRRTDTQYF. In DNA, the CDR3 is TGTGCCACAGTAGAGAGGGGGTCTAGACGCACAGATACGCAGTATTTT.

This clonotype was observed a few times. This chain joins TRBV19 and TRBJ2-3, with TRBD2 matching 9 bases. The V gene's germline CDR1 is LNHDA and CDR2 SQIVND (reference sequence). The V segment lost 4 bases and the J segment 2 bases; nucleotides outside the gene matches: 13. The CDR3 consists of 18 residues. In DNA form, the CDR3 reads TGTGCCAGTAGTAGTCGGCGGGGGGGCCTCGGCATCACAGATACGCAGTATTTT. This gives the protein CASSSRRGGLGITDTQYF.

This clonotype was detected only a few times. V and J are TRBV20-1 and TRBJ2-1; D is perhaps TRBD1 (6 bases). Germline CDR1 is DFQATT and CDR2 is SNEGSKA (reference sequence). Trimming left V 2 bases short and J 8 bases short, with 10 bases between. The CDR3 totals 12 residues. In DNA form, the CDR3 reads TGCAGTGCTAGACCAAAGGGGGATGAGCAGTTCTTC. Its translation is CSARPKGDEQFF.

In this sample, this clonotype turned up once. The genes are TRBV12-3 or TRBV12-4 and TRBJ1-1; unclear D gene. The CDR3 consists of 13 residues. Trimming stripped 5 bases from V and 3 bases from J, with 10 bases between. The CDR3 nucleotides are TGTGCCAGCAGTAACTCAGGATACACTGAAGCTTTCTTT. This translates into CASSNSGYTEAFF.

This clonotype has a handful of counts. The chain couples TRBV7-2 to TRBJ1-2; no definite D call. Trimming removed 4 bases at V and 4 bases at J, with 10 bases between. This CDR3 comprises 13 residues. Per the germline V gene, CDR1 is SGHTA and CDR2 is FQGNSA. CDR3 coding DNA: TGTGCCAGCAGCTCTACGACGGGCTATGGCTACACCTTC. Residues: CASSSTTGYGYTF.

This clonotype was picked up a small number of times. The chain's CDR3 is CAISESTDNEQFF. CDR3 bases: TGTGCCATCAGTGAGTCTACGGACAATGAGCAGTTCTTC. The chain employs TRBV10-3 and TRBJ2-1, with D uncertain. V was cut by 0 bases and J by 5 bases, with 5 bases left in between. This CDR3 is built from 13 residues. Germline V gene sequence: CDR1 ENHRY, CDR2 SYGVKD.